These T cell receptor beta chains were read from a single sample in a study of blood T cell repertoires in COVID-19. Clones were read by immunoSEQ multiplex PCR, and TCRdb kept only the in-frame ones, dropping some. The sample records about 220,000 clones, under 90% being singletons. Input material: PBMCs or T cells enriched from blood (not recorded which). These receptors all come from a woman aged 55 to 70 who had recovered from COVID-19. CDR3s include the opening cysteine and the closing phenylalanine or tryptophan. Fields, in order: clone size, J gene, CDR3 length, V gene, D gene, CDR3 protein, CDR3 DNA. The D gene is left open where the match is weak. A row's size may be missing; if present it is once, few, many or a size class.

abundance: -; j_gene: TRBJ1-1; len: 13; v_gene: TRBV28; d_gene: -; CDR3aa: CASRPGKNTEAFF; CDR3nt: TGTGCCAGCAGACCCGGGAAGAACACTGAAGCTTTCTTT
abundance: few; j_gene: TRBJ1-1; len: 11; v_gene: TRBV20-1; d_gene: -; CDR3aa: CSARADTEAFF; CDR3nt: TGCAGTGCTAGAGCCGACACTGAAGCTTTCTTT
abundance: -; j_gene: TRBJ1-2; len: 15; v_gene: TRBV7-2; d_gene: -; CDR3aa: CASSLGFDRNYGYTF; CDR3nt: TGTGCCAGCAGCTTGGGGTTTGACAGGAACTATGGCTACACCTTC
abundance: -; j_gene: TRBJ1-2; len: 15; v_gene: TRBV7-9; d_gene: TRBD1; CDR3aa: CASSLYRQGLDGYTF; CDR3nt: TGTGCCAGCAGCTTATATAGACAGGGGTTGGATGGCTACACCTTC
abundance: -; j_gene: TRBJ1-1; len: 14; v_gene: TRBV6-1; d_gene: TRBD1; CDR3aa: CASSELTGGTEAFF; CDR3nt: TGTGCCAGCAGTGAACTTACAGGGGGCACTGAAGCTTTCTTT
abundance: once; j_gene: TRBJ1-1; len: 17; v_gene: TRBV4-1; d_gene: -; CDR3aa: CASSQVPYPAGNTEAFF; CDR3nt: TGCGCCAGCAGCCAAGTACCTTATCCAGCGGGTAACACTGAAGCTTTCTTT
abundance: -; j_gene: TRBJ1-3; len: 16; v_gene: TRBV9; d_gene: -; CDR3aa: CASSVLSWGRGNTIYF; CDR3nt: TGTGCCAGCAGCGTCCTTTCCTGGGGGCGCGGGAACACCATATATTTT
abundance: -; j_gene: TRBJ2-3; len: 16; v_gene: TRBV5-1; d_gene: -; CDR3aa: CASSTGGHLSTDTQYF; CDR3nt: TGCGCCAGTTCGACGGGGGGACACCTTAGCACAGATACGCAGTATTTT
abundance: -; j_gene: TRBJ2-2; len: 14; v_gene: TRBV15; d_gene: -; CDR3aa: CATSTWTGTGELFF; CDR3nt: TGTGCCACCAGCACTTGGACTGGCACCGGGGAGCTGTTTTTT
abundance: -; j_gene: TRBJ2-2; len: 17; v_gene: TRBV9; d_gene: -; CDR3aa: CASSMLSGGANTGELFF; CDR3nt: TGTGCCAGCAGCATGCTCAGCGGAGGGGCGAACACCGGGGAGCTGTTTTTT